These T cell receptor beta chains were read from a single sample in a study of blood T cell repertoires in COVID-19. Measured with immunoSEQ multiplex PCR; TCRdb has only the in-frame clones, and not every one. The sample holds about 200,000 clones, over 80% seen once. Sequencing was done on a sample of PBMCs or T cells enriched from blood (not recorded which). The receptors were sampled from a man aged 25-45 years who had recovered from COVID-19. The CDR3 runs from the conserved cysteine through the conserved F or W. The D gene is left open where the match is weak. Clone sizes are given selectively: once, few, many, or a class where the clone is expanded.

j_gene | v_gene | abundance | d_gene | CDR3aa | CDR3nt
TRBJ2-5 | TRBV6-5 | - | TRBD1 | CASSRPGQGPETQYF | TGTGCCAGCAGTCGCCCGGGACAGGGACCCGAGACCCAGTACTTC
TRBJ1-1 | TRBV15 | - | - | CATSMSPTMGTEAFF | TGTGCCACCAGCATGAGCCCTACTATGGGCACTGAAGCTTTCTTT
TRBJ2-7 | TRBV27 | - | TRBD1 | CASSFLARPQGAYEQYF | TGTGCCAGCAGTTTTTTGGCAAGACCACAGGGGGCCTACGAGCAGTACTTC
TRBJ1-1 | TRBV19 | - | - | CASRDSMNTEAFF | TGTGCCAGTAGGGACAGCATGAACACTGAAGCTTTCTTT
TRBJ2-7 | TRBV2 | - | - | CASATPELARYEQYF | TGTGCCAGCGCCACTCCGGAGCTAGCGCGATACGAGCAGTACTTC
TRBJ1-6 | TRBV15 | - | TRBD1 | CATMGTVGSPLHF | TGTGCCACGATGGGGACAGTCGGTTCACCCCTCCACTTT
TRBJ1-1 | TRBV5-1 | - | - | CASSPGRGLPEAFF | TGCGCCAGCAGCCCGGGTCGGGGTCTTCCTGAAGCTTTCTTT
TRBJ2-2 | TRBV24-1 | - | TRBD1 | CATRPGTGSKNTGELFF | TGTGCCACCCGTCCCGGGACAGGGTCGAAGAACACCGGGGAGCTGTTTTTT
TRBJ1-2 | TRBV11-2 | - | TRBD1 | CASSSNRGPSYGYTF | TGTGCCAGCAGCTCAAACAGGGGGCCTAGCTATGGCTACACCTTC
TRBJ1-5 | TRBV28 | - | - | CASSPVPQVGNQPQHF | TGTGCCAGCAGCCCCGTCCCGCAGGTAGGCAATCAGCCCCAGCATTTT
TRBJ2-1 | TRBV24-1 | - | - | CATSLPYNEQFF | TGTGCCACCAGTCTACCCTACAATGAGCAGTTCTTC
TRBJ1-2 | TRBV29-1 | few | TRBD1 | CSAGQASHGYTF | TGCAGCGCTGGACAGGCGTCCCATGGCTACACCTTC
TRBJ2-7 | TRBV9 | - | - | CASSSTSSYEQYF | TGTGCCAGCAGCTCCACCAGTTCCTACGAGCAGTACTTC
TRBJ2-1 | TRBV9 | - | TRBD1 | CASSLTGTGGSSGNEQFF | TGTGCCAGCAGCTTAACCGGGACAGGGGGAAGTTCGGGCAATGAGCAGTTCTTC
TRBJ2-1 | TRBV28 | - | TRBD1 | CASSLERTGGNEQFF | TGTGCCAGCAGTTTAGAGAGAACAGGGGGCAATGAGCAGTTCTTC
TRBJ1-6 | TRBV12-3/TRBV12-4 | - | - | CASSSRNSPLHF | TGTGCCAGCAGTTCACGGAATTCACCCCTCCACTTT
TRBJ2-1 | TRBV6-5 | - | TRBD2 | CASSETSGRGNEQFF | TGTGCCAGCAGCGAGACTAGCGGGAGAGGGAATGAGCAGTTCTTC
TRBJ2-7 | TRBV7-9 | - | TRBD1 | CASSDPDRLAYEQYF | TGTGCCAGCAGCGACCCGGACAGGCTTGCCTACGAGCAGTACTTC
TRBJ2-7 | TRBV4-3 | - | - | CASSQDLVTYEQYF | TGCGCCAGCAGCCAAGATTTAGTAACCTACGAGCAGTACTTC
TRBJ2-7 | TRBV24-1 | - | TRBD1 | CATSDPGTGYEQYF | TGTGCCACCAGTGACCCCGGGACAGGGTACGAGCAGTACTTC
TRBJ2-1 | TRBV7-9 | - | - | CASSFVRGDEQFF | TGTGCCAGCAGCTTTGTCAGGGGGGATGAGCAGTTCTTC
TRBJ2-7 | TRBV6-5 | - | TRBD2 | CASSYGLAVYEQYF | TGTGCCAGCAGTTACGGGCTAGCGGTCTACGAGCAGTACTTC
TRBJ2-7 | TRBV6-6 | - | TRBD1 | CASSYRSGTGVYEQYF | TGTGCCAGCAGTTACCGTTCCGGGACAGGGGTTTACGAGCAGTACTTC
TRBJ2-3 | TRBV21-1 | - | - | CASSKGLAGAIDTQYF | TGTGCCAGCAGCAAAGGACTAGCGGGAGCAATAGATACGCAGTATTTT
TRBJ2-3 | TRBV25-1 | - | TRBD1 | CASSSRDREDTQYF | TGTGCCAGCAGTTCCCGGGACAGGGAAGATACGCAGTATTTT
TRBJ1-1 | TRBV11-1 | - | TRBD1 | CASSPQVGDSEAFF | TGTGCCAGCAGCCCCCAGGTAGGGGACAGTGAAGCTTTCTTT
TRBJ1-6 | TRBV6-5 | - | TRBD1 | CASSYSRTGNSPLHF | TGTGCCAGCAGTTACTCCCGGACAGGGAACTCACCCCTCCACTTT
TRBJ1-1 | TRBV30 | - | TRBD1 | CAWSVGDRVETEAFF | TGTGCCTGGAGTGTAGGCGACAGGGTAGAGACTGAAGCTTTCTTT
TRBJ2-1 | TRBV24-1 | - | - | CATSAGQGVEQFF | TGTGCCACCAGTGCGGGACAAGGAGTTGAGCAGTTCTTC
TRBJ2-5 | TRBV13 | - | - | CASSLGTRGETQYF | TGTGCCAGCAGCTTAGGCACTAGGGGGGAGACCCAGTACTTC
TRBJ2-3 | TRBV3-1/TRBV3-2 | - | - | CASFEATDTQYF | TGTGCCAGCTTCGAGGCCACAGATACGCAGTATTTT
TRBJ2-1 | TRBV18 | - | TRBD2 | CASSPQSAGGFQAHQQFF | TGTGCCAGCTCACCACAGAGCGCGGGGGGTTTTCAAGCTCACCAGCAGTTCTTC
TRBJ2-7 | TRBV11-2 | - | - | CASSYSIRYEQYF | TGTGCCAGCAGCTACTCGATCCGGTACGAGCAGTACTTC
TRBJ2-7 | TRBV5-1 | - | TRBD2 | CASSSGLELYEQYF | TGCGCCAGCAGCTCGGGACTAGAACTGTACGAGCAGTACTTC
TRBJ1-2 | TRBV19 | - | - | CASSPRVNGYTF | TGTGCCAGTAGCCCCAGGGTCAATGGCTACACCTTC
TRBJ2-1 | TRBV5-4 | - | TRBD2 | CASSLGLAGGYNEQFF | TGTGCCAGCAGCTTGGGACTAGCGGGAGGTTACAATGAGCAGTTCTTC
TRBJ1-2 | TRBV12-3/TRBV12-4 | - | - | CGFGGPYGYTF | TGTGGATTTGGAGGGCCCTATGGCTACACCTTC
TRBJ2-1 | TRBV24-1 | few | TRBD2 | CATSDFTSGYNEQFF | TGTGCCACCAGTGATTTCACTAGCGGCTACAATGAGCAGTTCTTC
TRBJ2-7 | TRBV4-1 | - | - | CASSQTSPSYEQYF | TGCGCCAGCAGCCAAACTAGCCCCTCCTACGAGCAGTACTTC
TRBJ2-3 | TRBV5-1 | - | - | CASSFDGTGTDTQYF | TGCGCCAGCAGCTTCGACGGGACTGGCACAGATACGCAGTATTTT
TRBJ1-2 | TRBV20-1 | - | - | CSARDLFGYTF | TGCAGTGCTAGAGATCTTTTTGGCTACACCTTC
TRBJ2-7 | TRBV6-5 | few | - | CASSYGQHSYEQYF | TGTGCCAGCAGTTACGGACAGCACTCCTACGAGCAGTACTTC
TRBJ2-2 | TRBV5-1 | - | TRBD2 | CASSLLLRLAGGRTGELFF | TGCGCCAGCAGCTTACTACTGAGACTCGCGGGGGGGCGAACCGGGGAGCTGTTTTTT
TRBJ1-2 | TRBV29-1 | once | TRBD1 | CSVGTGDYGYTF | TGCAGCGTAGGGACAGGGGATTATGGCTACACCTTC
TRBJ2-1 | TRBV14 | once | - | CASRRDTYNEQFF | TGTGCCAGTCGTAGAGATACCTACAATGAGCAGTTCTTC